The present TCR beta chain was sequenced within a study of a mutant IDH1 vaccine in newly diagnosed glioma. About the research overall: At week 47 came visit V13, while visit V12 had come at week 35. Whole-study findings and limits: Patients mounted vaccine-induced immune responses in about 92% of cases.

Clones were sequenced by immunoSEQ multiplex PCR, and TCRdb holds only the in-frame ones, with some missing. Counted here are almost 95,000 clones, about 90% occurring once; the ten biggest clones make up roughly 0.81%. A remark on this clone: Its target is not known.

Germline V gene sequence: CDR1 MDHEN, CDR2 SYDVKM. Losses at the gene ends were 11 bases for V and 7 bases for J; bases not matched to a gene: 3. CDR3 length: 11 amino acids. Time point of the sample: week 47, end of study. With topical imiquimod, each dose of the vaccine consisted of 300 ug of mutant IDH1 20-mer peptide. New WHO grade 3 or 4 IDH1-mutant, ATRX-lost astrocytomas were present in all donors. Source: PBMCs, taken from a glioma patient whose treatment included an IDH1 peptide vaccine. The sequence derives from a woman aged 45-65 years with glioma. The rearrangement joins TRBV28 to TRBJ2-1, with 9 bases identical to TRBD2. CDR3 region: CAAGGGNEQFF. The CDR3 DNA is TGTGCCGCGGGAGGGGGGAATGAGCAGTTCTTC. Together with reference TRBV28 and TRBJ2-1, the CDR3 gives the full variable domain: DVKVTQSSRYLVKRTGEKVFLECVQDMDHENMFWYRQDPGLGLRLIYFSYDVKMKEKGDIPEGYSVSREKKERFSLILESASTNQTSMYLCAAGGGNEQFFGPGTRLTVL.